The sequence of this TCR beta chain was determined in a study of CD8+CD57+ T cells in acquired aplastic anemia. Study outcomes and limitations: Patients and controls turned out to have approximately 29 CD8+ CDR3 sequences in common.

Previously, flow cytometry had revealed CD8+CD57+ cell expansion in the patients chosen for sequencing. Points on this clonotype: Its antigen is not known.

The CDR3 is made up of 15 amino acids. V was clipped by 4 bases and J by 0 bases; unmatched bases: 3. Germline CDR1 reads KGHDR; CDR2 reads SFDVKD. Both TCR beta VDJ combination and CDR3 sequence profiling were carried out. Genomic DNA was the template for this profiling. TCRdb reanalysed the reads using MiXCR and keeps one entry per CDR3 protein. Of 150,000 to 200,000 distinct CDR3 sequences in the sample, around 47% were seen once. The sample taken for sequencing was sorted CD4+, CD8+, or CD8+CD57+ T cells (not recorded which) from PBMCs. The chain uses TRBV24-1 and TRBJ2-7; 9 positions agree with TRBD2. The source is a human donor with aplastic anemia. The CDR3 region has the DNA TGTGCCACCAGTGACCCGACTAGCGGCTCCTACGAGCAGTACTTC. It translates to CATSDPTSGSYEQYF.